The 7 T cell receptor beta chains reported below all come from one sample, sequenced in a study of Ad26.COV2.S vaccination and SARS-CoV-2 variants (dated by TCRdb to about 2021). Receptors were amplified or captured by the immunoSEQ multiplex PCR assay. Held by TCRdb, this immuneACCESS table contains in-frame sequences only and omits some clones. Under half of the omission traces to an unresolved V gene where checked; the cause of the rest is unknown. Here the sample has fewer than 400,000 clones; about nine tenths occur a single time. Of the sample, 3% to 4.5% is held by the ten largest clones. According to the study, the label for this sample's treatment or condition signals: some 20 received Ad26.COV2.S at low or high dose, single or two shots; several received placebo; per-sample allocation not given. For vaccine and placebo recipients, repertoires were sequenced using samples collected on day 63 after the first injection.

The sequenced sample was peripheral blood, obtained in a trial of Ad26.COV2.S vaccine versus placebo. The source is a person aged 18-65 years who received the Ad26.COV2.S COVID-19 vaccine or a placebo.

The V and J genes are TRBV20-1 and TRBJ1-3, with D uncertain. Trimming stripped 5 bases from V and 4 bases from J, with 6 bases between. Germline CDR1 DFQATT, CDR2 SNEGSKA (reference sequence). This CDR3 is 11 amino acids long. CDR3 DNA: TGCAGTGCTCCTAAAGGAAACACCATATATTTT. Protein: CSAPKGNTIYF.

Notes on this clone: This may be a read error, as it is one base from a much larger clone. This chain uses TRBV7-8 with TRBJ1-1; D unclear. The V end lost 5 bases, the J end lost 1 base, and 8 bases lay between the germline ends. This CDR3 is built from 13 residues. Per the germline V gene, CDR1 is SGHVS and CDR2 is FQNEAQ. The CDR3 protein is CASSPRGNTEAFF. In DNA form, the CDR3 reads TGTGCCAGCAGCCCCCGGGGGAACACTGAAGCTTTCTTT.

The CDR3, as DNA: TGCGCCAGCAGCCAAGATACGGGGGCCAACGTCCTGACTTTC. Its translation is CASSQDTGANVLTF. The V call is TRBV4-3, the J call TRBJ2-6, with D hard to call. Germline-derived CDR1 and CDR2 are LGHNA and YSLEER. V was cut by 0 bases and J by 4 bases, with 4 bases left in between. CDR3 length: 14 amino acids.

The DNA for the CDR3 is TGCAGTGCTAGTTATAACACTGAAGCTTTCTTT. It codes for CSASYNTEAFF. This chain connects TRBV20-1 to TRBJ1-1; D is undetermined. The CDR3 covers 11 residues. V was pared by 3 bases and J by 2 bases, with 4 bases between. CDR1 and CDR2 (germline): DFQATT, SNEGSKA (reference sequence).

This rearrangement joins TRBV4-1 to TRBJ2-3; tentative D call: TRBD2 (5 bases). The germline CDR1 and CDR2 sequences are MGHRA and YSYEKL. Deletions cut 1 base from V and 11 bases from J, with 13 bases between. CDR3 length: 13 residues. As DNA, the CDR3 is TGCGCCAGCAGCCAAGTGTGGGAGCGTGGGCAGTATTTT. This codes for CASSQVWERGQYF.

The chain employs TRBV19 and TRBJ1-2; D call uncertain. The germline V and J ends were trimmed by 3 bases and 0 bases, with 5 bases remaining between them. The CDR3 is made up of 13 amino acids. Germline CDR1 LNHDA, CDR2 SQIVND (reference sequence). CDR3 coding DNA: TGTGCCAGTAGTATCTTTCCTAACTATGGCTACACCTTC. It codes for CASSIFPNYGYTF.

The chain combines TRBV5-1 with TRBJ1-1; 7 bases line up with TRBD1. The CDR3 has 15 residues. The germline CDR1 and CDR2 sequences are SGHRS and YFSETQ. The V gene end was trimmed by 4 bases and the J gene end by 0 bases; junction bases not matched to a gene: 6. The CDR3 reads CASSRTGTVNTEAFF. The CDR3 DNA reads as TGCGCCAGCAGCCGCACCGGGACAGTGAACACTGAAGCTTTCTTT.